This T cell receptor (beta chain) was obtained from a study of cytomegalovirus exposure and HLA in healthy donors. The V gene lost 0 bases and the J gene lost 7 bases, with 9 bases spanning the gap. The CDR3 has 14 residues. Germline V gene lookup returns CDR1 PRHDT and CDR2 FYEKMQ (reference sequence). As concerns this clone: The antigen is not known.

Study conclusions and caveats: Common viral pathogens were later found to be apparently linked to several of the most significant clusters.

It was with 60 Vbeta and 13 Jbeta primers that the PCR ran. Clones were sequenced by immunoSEQ multiplex PCR, and TCRdb holds only the in-frame ones, with some missing. The repertoire holds 70,000 to 100,000 clones, with roughly two thirds as singletons. The rearrangement joins TRBV13 to TRBJ1-4, with D perhaps matching TRBD1 (6 bases). The specimen was PBMCs. The clonotype comes from a woman between 45 and 60 years old in good health and CMV-seropositive. As DNA, the CDR3 is TGTGCCAGCAGCTTAGGCTCAGGGGTTGAAAAACTGTTTTTT. Protein: CASSLGSGVEKLFF.